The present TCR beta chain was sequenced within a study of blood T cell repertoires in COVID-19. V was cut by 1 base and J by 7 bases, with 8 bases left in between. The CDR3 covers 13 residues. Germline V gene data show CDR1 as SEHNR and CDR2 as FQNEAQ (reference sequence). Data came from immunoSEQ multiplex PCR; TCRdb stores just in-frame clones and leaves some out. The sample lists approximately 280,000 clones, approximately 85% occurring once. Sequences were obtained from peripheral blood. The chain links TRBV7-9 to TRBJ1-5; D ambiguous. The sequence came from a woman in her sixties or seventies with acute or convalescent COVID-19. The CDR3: CASSLVRGQPQHF. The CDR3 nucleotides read TGTGCCAGCAGCTTAGTAAGAGGCCAGCCCCAGCATTTT.